The 30 T cell receptor beta chains below all came from one sample that was sequenced in a study of T cell repertoires in cytomegalovirus infection. TCRdb analysed the reads with MiXCR anew, one entry per CDR3 protein. The sample comprises around 710,000 distinct CDR3 sequences, 29% of which are singletons, and around 13% rests with the top ten. The antigens of these receptors remain unknown. The material was cultured CD8+ T cells from PBMCs, obtained from culture after CMV antigen stimulation. All receptors derive from a human donor in good health (CMV status not recorded). Some clones in this sample may be carry-over from other donors' samples.

The CDR3 is CASSRNGATETQYF. The CDR3 region has the DNA TGTGCCAGCAGTCGAAACGGGGCCACTGAGACCCAGTACTTC. This chain uses TRBV6-5 with TRBJ2-5; either TRBD1 or TRBD2 may fit D (5 bases each). The V and J ends lost 5 bases and 5 bases respectively, with 15 bases between them. The CDR3 contains 14 residues. CDR1 and CDR2 (germline): MNHEY, SVGAGI.

V usage is TRBV7-9 and J usage is TRBJ2-1; D perhaps matches TRBD2 (6 bases). Germline V gives CDR1 SEHNR, CDR2 FQNEAQ (reference sequence). The CDR3 totals 15 residues. V was trimmed by 0 bases and J by 5 bases, leaving 11 bases between them. CDR3 nucleotide sequence: TGTGCCAGCAGCTTAGCCCCACGGGGGAACAATGAGCAGTTCTTC. It translates to CASSLAPRGNNEQFF.

This clonotype was recorded a few times. The chain uses TRBV19 and TRBJ2-1, with a possible D match to TRBD2 (6 bases). The CDR3 has 13 residues. Germline V gene lookup returns CDR1 LNHDA and CDR2 SQIVND (reference sequence). Deletions cut 3 bases from V and 3 bases from J, with 6 bases between. As DNA, the CDR3 is TGTGCCAGTAGTATGGGGGGCTACAATGAGCAGTTCTTC. The encoded protein is CASSMGGYNEQFF.

This clonotype was seen at least ten times. The chain links TRBV7-9 to TRBJ2-1, with TRBD1 matching 9 bases. CDR3 length: 13 residues. With 10 bases clipped from V and 9 bases from J, the junction kept 10 bases outside the gene matches. The germline V gene has CDR1 SEHNR and CDR2 FQNEAQ (reference sequence). CDR3 nucleotide sequence: TGTGCCAACGCGGGACAGGGTATCGGTGAGCAGTTCTTC. This translates into CANAGQGIGEQFF.

The chain carries TRBV27 and TRBJ2-3; D is unresolved. V was shortened by 0 bases and J by 1 base, with 8 bases between the two germline ends. Germline loops: CDR1 MNHEY, CDR2 SMNVEV (reference sequence). The CDR3 covers 15 residues. The CDR3 bases are TGTGCCAGCAGTTTATCCGGCAGAGGCACAGATACGCAGTATTTT. Amino acids: CASSLSGRGTDTQYF.

This clonotype was picked up a small number of times. The chain employs TRBV6-1 and TRBJ2-5; the match to TRBD1 covers 9 bases. Germline trimming cut 7 bases from V and 5 bases from J; bases unmatched to any gene: 14. The CDR3 has 16 amino acids. Germline CDR1 reads MNHNS; CDR2 reads SASEGT. CDR3 sequence reads: CASIRAGQGPIETQYF. The CDR3, as DNA: TGTGCCAGCATACGCGCTGGACAGGGGCCTATTGAGACCCAGTACTTC.

The rearrangement uses TRBV19 and TRBJ1-2; D possibly corresponds to TRBD1 (6 bases). This CDR3 has 17 amino acids. Germline assignment: CDR1 LNHDA and CDR2 SQIVND (reference sequence). Between the trimmed V and J ends, which lost 5 bases and 6 bases, there was a span of 25 bases. Here the CDR3 DNA reads TGTGCCAGTAGTGACAGGCCTTACCACCTTCTCTGGGATGGCTACACCTTC. This encodes CASSDRPYHLLWDGYTF.

This chain uses TRBV18 with TRBJ1-4, with D perhaps TRBD1 (6 bases). The CDR3 contains 15 residues. V gave up 6 bases and J gave up 4 bases, with 15 bases separating them. CDR1 is KGHSH, CDR2 LQKENI, per germline. This CDR3 is CASSPEGGINEKLFF. CDR3 bases: TGTGCCAGCTCCCCCGAGGGGGGAATTAATGAAAAACTGTTTTTT.

The chain carries TRBV6-1 and TRBJ1-6; D unresolved. There are 13 residues in the CDR3. The germline V gene has CDR1 MNHNS and CDR2 SASEGT. Between the trimmed V and J ends, which lost 3 bases and 11 bases, there was a span of 11 bases. For the CDR3, the DNA is TGTGCCAGCAGTGACGCGGGCACAACACCCCTCCACTTT. Translation gives CASSDAGTTPLHF.

The chain joins TRBV5-6 to TRBJ2-3, with D perhaps matching TRBD1 (8 bases). V was cut by 4 bases and J by 4 bases, with 16 bases left in between. This CDR3 is 15 amino acids long. CDR1 SGHDT and CDR2 YYEEEE come from the germline V gene. The DNA of the CDR3 is TGTGCCAGCAGCGCGGACAGGGAGGGTCCAGATACGCAGTATTTT. Translation gives CASSADREGPDTQYF.

This clonotype was counted ten times or more. This rearrangement joins TRBV12-3 or TRBV12-4 to TRBJ2-5, with D tentatively TRBD1 (6 bases). The CDR3 sequence is 13 residues long. Trimming pared 7 bases from V and 5 bases from J, leaving 14 bases between. DNA for the CDR3: TGTGCCAGCACGGACAGAGGGGTCGAGACCCAGTACTTC. Amino acid sequence: CASTDRGVETQYF.

The chain uses TRBV27 and TRBJ2-2, with no clear D. V gave up 6 bases and J gave up 8 bases, with 7 bases separating them. This CDR3 is built from 11 residues. Germline V gene sequence: CDR1 MNHEY, CDR2 SMNVEV (reference sequence). CDR3 in DNA: TGTGCCAGCAGGCTACTAGGGGAGCTGTTTTTT. This translates into CASRLLGELFF.

The V call is TRBV6-1, the J call TRBJ2-7; 11 bases map to TRBD1. J was trimmed by 1 base and V by 4 bases; bases with no gene match: 12. Germline values: CDR1 MNHNS, CDR2 SASEGT. This CDR3 is built from 18 residues. The CDR3 coding sequence is TGTGCCAGCAGTGTGCTCGGACAGGGGGCGCATGCATCCTACGAGCAGTACGTC. Protein sequence: CASSVLGQGAHASYEQYV.

The rearrangement uses TRBV7-2 and TRBJ1-2; unclear D gene. V lost 4 bases and J 8 bases, leaving 20 bases between the germline ends. CDR1 is SGHTA, CDR2 FQGNSA, per germline. The CDR3 is made up of 15 amino acids. CDR3 sequence reads: CASSSPTEVWEGYTF. CDR3 DNA sequence: TGTGCCAGCAGCTCCCCCACGGAGGTCTGGGAAGGCTACACCTTC.

The rearrangement links TRBV12-3 or TRBV12-4 to TRBJ2-7; TRBD1 aligns across 7 bases. With V trimmed by 6 bases and J by 3 bases, 14 bases remained unmatched. This CDR3 has 16 residues. The CDR3 sequence: CASRVHPGQLNYEQYV. CDR3 coding DNA: TGTGCCAGCAGAGTTCATCCGGGACAGCTGAACTACGAGCAGTACGTC.

The chain is built from TRBV2 and TRBJ2-1, with D uncertain. Looked up from germline, CDR1 is SNHLY and CDR2 is FYNNEI. CDR3 size: 14 residues. Trimming stripped 5 bases from V and 3 bases from J, with 11 bases between. The CDR3 region has the DNA TGTGCCAGCAGTAAACCGACCCTCTACAATGAGCAGTTCTTC. Protein product: CASSKPTLYNEQFF. The entire variable domain, with the rest obtained from reference TRBV2 and TRBJ2-1, is as follows: EPEVTQTPSHQVTQMGQEVILRCVPISNHLYFYWYRQILGQKVEFLVSFYNNEISEKSEIFDDQFSVERPDGSNFTLKIRSTKLEDSAMYFCASSKPTLYNEQFFGPGTRLTVL.

A few counts support this clonotype. The chain carries TRBV27 and TRBJ2-5; 8 bases align to TRBD1. V lost 5 bases, J lost 6 bases, and 5 bases stayed unmatched. The CDR3 extends over 13 amino acids. Germline V lookup: CDR1 MNHEY, CDR2 SMNVEV (reference sequence). CDR3 in amino acids: CASSLRQGQTQYF. The CDR3 DNA reads TGTGCCAGCAGTCTCCGACAGGGGCAGACCCAGTACTTC.

This clonotype was counted only a few times. The chain has TRBV12-3 or TRBV12-4 and TRBJ2-1; TRBD2 matches 8 bases. The junction had 3 bases not matched to a gene; V was cut back by 3 bases and J by 11 bases. The CDR3 has 12 residues. The CDR3, as DNA: TGTGCCAGCAGTTTCGGGGGGGCTAAGCAGTTCTTC. Protein: CASSFGGAKQFF.

This clonotype has just a few counts. The rearrangement joins TRBV2 to TRBJ2-1, with D unclear. The germline V gene has CDR1 SNHLY and CDR2 FYNNEI. V lost 2 bases and J 0 bases, leaving 8 bases between the germline ends. The CDR3 has 15 residues. CDR3 DNA: TGTGCCAGCAGTGAACATCTGAGCTCCTACAATGAGCAGTTCTTC. Protein product: CASSEHLSSYNEQFF.

This chain uses TRBV27 with TRBJ1-1; 8 bases match TRBD1. CDR3 length: 13 amino acids. CDR1 MNHEY and CDR2 SMNVEV come from the germline V gene (reference sequence). V lost 5 bases, J lost 11 bases, and 10 bases stayed unmatched. CDR3 nucleotide sequence: TGTGCCAGCAGTCTGGGGCAGGGGGCGGGGGCTTTCTTT. Its translation: CASSLGQGAGAFF.

This clonotype turned up a few times. The chain combines TRBV7-9 with TRBJ2-3; D call uncertain. Trimming took off 4 bases at V and 3 bases at J, with 8 bases between the two ends. CDR3 length equals 13 residues. CDR1 is SEHNR and CDR2 is FQNEAQ in the germline V gene (reference sequence). The CDR3: CASSWPMTDTQYF. In nucleotides, the CDR3 is TGTGCCAGCAGCTGGCCAATGACAGATACGCAGTATTTT.

The chain links TRBV10-2 to TRBJ2-7; 10 nucleotides line up with TRBD1. CDR1 is WSHSY and CDR2 is SAAADI in the germline V gene. Trimming removed 8 bases from V and 4 bases from J; junction bases left unmatched: 5. The CDR3 is 13 amino acids. CDR3 protein: CASCRDRGYEQYV. Written as DNA, the CDR3 is TGCGCCAGCTGCCGGGACAGGGGATACGAGCAGTACGTC.

The rearrangement uses TRBV6-1 and TRBJ2-1; 13 nucleotides align to TRBD2. Germline-derived CDR1 and CDR2 are MNHNS and SASEGT. The CDR3 extends over 19 amino acids. V was clipped by 1 base and J by 5 bases; unmatched bases: 11. The CDR3 sequence: CASSEGTSGGLTLDNEQFF. The CDR3 DNA reads TGTGCCAGCAGTGAAGGGACTAGCGGGGGTCTAACCCTAGACAATGAGCAGTTCTTC.

Of note for this clonotype: The junction does not match germline at one end; this may be a read error. The rearrangement uses TRBV4-1 and TRBJ2-3; TRBD1 aligns across 9 bases. CDR3 length equals 15 residues. Germline V gives CDR1 MGHRA, CDR2 YSYEKL. For the CDR3, the DNA is TGTGCCAGCAGCCTCACAGGGGGCGAGGAAGATACGCAGTATTTT. This encodes CASSLTGGEEDTQYF.

In this sample, this clonotype turned up once. A much larger clonotype is one base distant, so this may be a read error. The chain recombines TRBV9 with TRBJ2-1; D remains ambiguous. The CDR3 consists of 12 residues. Germline CDR1 is SGDLS and CDR2 is YYNGEE. Between the trimmed V and J ends, which lost 0 bases and 8 bases, there was a span of 6 bases. CDR3 loop: CASSVEVDEQFF. For the CDR3, the DNA is TGTGCCAGCAGCGTAGAGGTAGATGAGCAGTTCTTC.

The chain has TRBV20-1 and TRBJ2-3; a possible D gene is TRBD2 (5 bases). The CDR3 is 13 residues long. Trimming left V 5 bases short and J 5 bases short, with 14 bases between. Germline lookup yields CDR1 DFQATT and CDR2 SNEGSKA (reference sequence). CDR3 residues: CSARRGWGDTQYF. In nucleotides, the CDR3 is TGCAGTGCTCGCCGGGGTTGGGGAGATACGCAGTATTTT.

The CDR3 bases are TGTGCCAGCAGTTACCCCGCCCAGACTTACACCGGGGAGCTGTTTTTT. This translates into CASSYPAQTYTGELFF. The gene calls are TRBV6-2 or TRBV6-3 and TRBJ2-2; D call uncertain. The ends were cut back, 2 bases at V and 3 bases at J, with 13 bases in the middle. The CDR3 sequence is 16 residues long. Looked up from germline, CDR1 is MNHEY and CDR2 is SVGEGT.

This clonotype was seen more than once but under ten times. This chain uses TRBV19 with TRBJ1-5; tentatively, D is TRBD1 (5 bases). The CDR3 has 14 amino acids. The V gene's germline CDR1 is LNHDA and CDR2 SQIVND (reference sequence). The V and J ends lost 4 bases and 5 bases respectively, with 12 bases between them. The chain's CDR3 is CASSRQTSDQPQHF. For the CDR3, the DNA is TGTGCCAGTAGTAGACAGACCAGCGATCAGCCCCAGCATTTT. Combining the CDR3 with reference TRBV19 and TRBJ1-5 gives the whole variable domain DGGITQSPKYLFRKEGQNVTLSCEQNLNHDAMYWYRQDPGQGLRLIYYSQIVNDFQKGDIAEGYSVSREKKESFPLTVTSAQKNPTAFYLCASSRQTSDQPQHFGDGTRLSIL.

This clonotype was observed a handful of times. Written as DNA, the CDR3 is TGTGCCAGCAGCGACAGGGCCCGCTGGGATTCACCCCTCCACTTT. Translated: CASSDRARWDSPLHF. This chain uses TRBV27 with TRBJ1-6; 7 bases are shared with TRBD1. Germline-derived CDR1 and CDR2 are MNHEY and SMNVEV (reference sequence). Unmatched junction bases numbered 10, after V lost 6 bases and J lost 8 bases. This CDR3 comprises 15 residues.

This chain joins TRBV7-6 and TRBJ2-7; D is ambiguous. CDR3 size: 15 residues. Germline CDR1 is SGHVS and CDR2 is FNYEAQ. V was cut by 1 base and J by 1 base, with 11 bases left in between. CDR3 in DNA: TGTGCCAGCAGCTTAGAGTTAGGTGATTCCTACGAGCAGTACTTC. This sequence encodes CASSLELGDSYEQYF.